This paragraph covers one T cell receptor (beta chain) sequence. What it recognizes is unknown. Data came from immunoSEQ multiplex PCR; TCRdb stores just in-frame clones and leaves some out. The sample yields 130,000 or so clones, more than 85% seen once. The data belong to a study of T cell responses to AZD1222 COVID-19 vaccine. Whole-study findings and limits: Spike-specific TCR breadth and depth rose after two AZD1222 doses. Repertoire samples came only from after the peak T cell response.

Germline CDR1 and CDR2: MGHRA and YSYEKL. The V segment lost 6 bases and the J segment 7 bases; nucleotides outside the gene matches: 7. The CDR3 is 15 amino acids. The clonotype comes from an adult in good health. The sample in question was peripheral blood, obtained on day 0 of AZD1222 vaccination. The J gene is TRBJ1-6, the V gene TRBV4-1; 9 positions match TRBD1. CDR3 DNA sequence: TGCGCCAGCAGTCGCACAGGGGGCCAGAATTCACCCCTCCACTTT. This encodes CASSRTGGQNSPLHF.